The next 15 T cell receptor beta chains were all read from a single sample in a study of cytomegalovirus exposure and HLA in healthy donors (TCRdb year 2017). The method behind the library was the immunoSEQ multiplex PCR assay. For the multiplex PCR, a mixture combining 60 forward primers for TCR Vbeta segments and 13 reverse primers for TCR Jbeta segments was used. As stored in TCRdb, this immuneACCESS dataset retains in-frame rearrangements with V and J assigned. A fraction of the clones does not appear; measured against another copy, unresolved V genes explain less than half of the discrepancy, and the remainder lacks a known reason. This sample holds tens of thousands of clones; just under 80% were observed only once. The ten largest account for under 4% of the sample. The specimen was PBMCs. These receptors were collected from a middle-aged woman in good health and CMV-seronegative.

The J gene is TRBJ2-1, the V gene TRBV7-3, with a tentative D call TRBD2 (6 bases). Germline assignment: CDR1 SGHTA and CDR2 FQGTGA. Trimming cost V 6 bases and J 10 bases, with 16 bases left between them. CDR3 length: 13 amino acids. The CDR3 region is CASSSTPTREQFF. CDR3 DNA: TGTGCCAGCAGTTCTACCCCGACTAGGGAGCAGTTCTTC.

The sample holds a few counts of this clone. The chain joins TRBV27 to TRBJ2-3, with 10 bases lining up with TRBD1. After removal of 8 bases from V and 4 bases from J, the junction contained 12 bases not matched to a gene. The CDR3 consists of 16 residues. Germline V CDR1 and CDR2: MNHEY, SMNVEV (reference sequence). The CDR3 DNA follows: TGTGCCAGCCTACCTCAACCGGGACAGGGGTCAGATACGCAGTATTTT. It is translated as CASLPQPGQGSDTQYF.

In its sample, this clone was seen a few times. V usage is TRBV5-1 and J usage is TRBJ1-1; D possibly corresponds to TRBD1 (6 bases). This CDR3 has 15 amino acids. V lost 0 bases and J 0 bases, leaving 9 bases between the germline ends. Looked up from germline, CDR1 is SGHRS and CDR2 is YFSETQ. DNA for the CDR3: TGCGCCAGCAGCTTGGTGGGGACATTGAACACTGAAGCTTTCTTT. Protein sequence: CASSLVGTLNTEAFF.

The chain carries TRBV7-2 and TRBJ1-1; D remains unclear. Per germline, CDR1 SGHTA and CDR2 FQGNSA. The V and J ends lost 2 bases and 2 bases respectively, with 6 bases between them. The CDR3 loop spans 13 amino acids. CDR3 sequence (DNA): TGTGCCAGCAGCTTATTGCGTAACACTGAAGCTTTCTTT. Encoded protein: CASSLLRNTEAFF.

The rearrangement uses TRBV19 and TRBJ1-1; D is unclear. Germline values: CDR1 LNHDA, CDR2 SQIVND (reference sequence). This CDR3 is built from 15 residues. The V end lost 4 bases, the J end lost 0 bases, and 12 bases lay between the germline ends. CDR3 protein: CASSKPGSLNTEAFF. CDR3 DNA: TGTGCCAGTAGTAAACCAGGTTCCTTGAACACTGAAGCTTTCTTT.

The V and J genes are TRBV4-2 and TRBJ1-3; 7 bases line up with TRBD1. Germline CDR1 is LGHNA and CDR2 is YNFKEQ. V lost 1 base and J lost 4; bases outside the gene matches: 4. The CDR3 extends over 15 amino acids. The chain's CDR3 is CASSQVLGQGNTIYF. CDR3 DNA: TGTGCCAGCAGCCAAGTTTTGGGACAGGGAAACACCATATATTTT.

V usage is TRBV18 and J usage is TRBJ1-1; no reliable D call. Germline-derived CDR1 and CDR2 are KGHSH and LQKENI. The CDR3 spans 15 residues. V gave up 0 bases and J gave up 0 bases, with 8 bases separating them. The DNA for the CDR3 is TGTGCCAGCTCACCACCCCAGGCAATGAACACTGAAGCTTTCTTT. The encoded protein is CASSPPQAMNTEAFF.

The chain has TRBV2 and TRBJ2-3, with 12 bases aligning to TRBD2. Germline CDR1 and CDR2: SNHLY and FYNNEI. The CDR3 spans 17 residues. V was clipped by 6 bases and J by 5 bases; unmatched bases: 12. For the CDR3, the DNA is TGTGCCAGCAGACCGAGGACTAGCGGGGCCCGGGGAGATACGCAGTATTTT. Amino acids: CASRPRTSGARGDTQYF. Looking up the rest from reference TRBV2 and TRBJ2-3 gives the full variable domain: EPEVTQTPSHQVTQMGQEVILRCVPISNHLYFYWYRQILGQKVEFLVSFYNNEISEKSEIFDDQFSVERPDGSNFTLKIRSTKLEDSAMYFCASRPRTSGARGDTQYFGPGTRLTVL.

This clone was seen only once. V is TRBV2 and J is TRBJ1-5, with D maybe TRBD1 (6 bases). V shed 4 bases and J shed 0 bases, with 7 bases lying between them. The CDR3 length is 14 residues. Germline CDR1 SNHLY, CDR2 FYNNEI. The CDR3 nucleotides are TGTGCCAGCAGTGGACAGGTTAGCAATCAGCCCCAGCATTTT. Protein product: CASSGQVSNQPQHF.

The V call is TRBV7-2, the J call TRBJ1-4, with 8 positions matching TRBD1. The germline V gene encodes CDR1 SGHTA and CDR2 FQGNSA. The ends lost 2 bases at V and 2 bases at J; junction bases unmatched: 1. The length of the CDR3 is 15 residues. CDR3 coding DNA: TGTGCCAGCAGCTTACAGGGGGCGACTAATGAAAAACTGTTTTTT. This sequence encodes CASSLQGATNEKLFF.

This clone has a handful of counts. The V call is TRBV5-1, the J call TRBJ2-1; TRBD2 aligns across 10 bases. The V gene end was trimmed by 0 bases and the J gene end by 8 bases; junction bases not matched to a gene: 5. This CDR3 comprises 15 residues. Germline V CDR1 and CDR2: SGHRS, YFSETQ. CDR3 DNA sequence: TGCGCCAGCAGCTTGGCTAGCGGGAGCAGAGATGAGCAGTTCTTC. Residues: CASSLASGSRDEQFF.

This chain connects TRBV5-4 to TRBJ2-2; TRBD1 matches at 7 bases. Looked up from germline, CDR1 is SGHNT and CDR2 is YYREEE (reference sequence). Trimming removed 0 bases from V and 4 bases from J; junction bases left unmatched: 3. The CDR3 extends over 15 amino acids. The CDR3 loop is CASSLGGGVTGELFF. CDR3 in DNA: TGTGCCAGCAGCTTGGGAGGGGGCGTCACCGGGGAGCTGTTTTTT.

The chain combines TRBV28 with TRBJ2-1, with 12 bases that match TRBD2. Germline CDR1 is MDHEN and CDR2 is SYDVKM. Germline trimming cut 4 bases from V and 3 bases from J; bases unmatched to any gene: 4. CDR3 size: 16 residues. CDR3 residues: CASSSRTSGIYNEQFF. Here the CDR3 DNA reads TGTGCCAGCAGTTCCAGGACTAGCGGGATCTACAATGAGCAGTTCTTC.

Only a few counts were recorded for this clone. The chain joins TRBV5-6 to TRBJ1-2; the D gene is possibly TRBD1 (6 bases). Trimming shortened V by 4 bases and J by 6 bases, and 19 bases separated the two germline ends. CDR1 is SGHDT and CDR2 is YYEEEE in the germline V gene. The CDR3 is 15 amino acids. CDR3 DNA: TGTGCCAGCAGCCTGGACAGACGAGAATTTAATGGCTACACCTTC. The encoded protein is CASSLDRREFNGYTF.

This clone was seen once. V usage is TRBV19 and J usage is TRBJ1-3; D remains ambiguous. Germline values: CDR1 LNHDA, CDR2 SQIVND (reference sequence). The V end was cut by 6 bases, the J end by 1 base, with 7 bases between. The CDR3 totals 13 residues. DNA for the CDR3: TGTGCCAGTAGGAGTCAATCTGGAAACACCATATATTTT. Protein sequence: CASRSQSGNTIYF.